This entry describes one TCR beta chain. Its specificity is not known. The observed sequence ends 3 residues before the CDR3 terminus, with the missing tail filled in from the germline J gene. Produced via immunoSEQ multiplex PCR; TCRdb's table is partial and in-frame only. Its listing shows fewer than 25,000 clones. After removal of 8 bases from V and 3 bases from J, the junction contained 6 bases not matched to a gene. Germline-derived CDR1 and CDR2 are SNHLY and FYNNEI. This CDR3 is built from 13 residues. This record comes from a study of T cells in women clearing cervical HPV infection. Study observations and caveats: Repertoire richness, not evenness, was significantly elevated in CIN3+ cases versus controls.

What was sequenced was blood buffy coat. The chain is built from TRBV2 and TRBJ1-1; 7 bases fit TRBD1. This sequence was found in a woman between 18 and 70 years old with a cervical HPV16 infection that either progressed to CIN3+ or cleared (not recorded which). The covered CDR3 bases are TGTGCCAGCCGTACGACAGGGTACACTGAA. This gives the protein CASRTTGYTE. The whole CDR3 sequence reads CASRTTGYTEAFF. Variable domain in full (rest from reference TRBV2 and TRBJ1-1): EPEVTQTPSHQVTQMGQEVILRCVPISNHLYFYWYRQILGQKVEFLVSFYNNEISEKSEIFDDQFSVERPDGSNFTLKIRSTKLEDSAMYFCASRTTGYTEAFFGQGTRLTVV.